This entry lists 30 T cell receptor beta chains sequenced from one sample in a study of blood T cell repertoires in COVID-19. Clones were read by immunoSEQ multiplex PCR, and TCRdb kept only the in-frame ones, dropping some. The repertoire holds about 140,000 clones, with about four fifths as singletons. The sequencing sample was made of peripheral blood. The receptors stem from a woman aged 55-75 years with acute or convalescent COVID-19.

The rearrangement links TRBV4-1 to TRBJ1-5, with D perhaps TRBD1 (5 bases). The CDR3 is 14 amino acids. From germline, CDR1 is MGHRA and CDR2 YSYEKL. V lost 0 bases to trimming and J lost 6 bases, with 9 bases between them. The CDR3 loop is CASSQERGFQPQHF. The CDR3 DNA reads as TGCGCCAGCAGCCAAGAAAGGGGATTTCAGCCCCAGCATTTT.

The chain couples TRBV4-2 to TRBJ2-3, with D perhaps matching TRBD2 (7 bases). The V gene lost 4 bases and the J gene lost 1 base, with 24 bases spanning the gap. The CDR3 contains 19 residues. The germline V gene encodes CDR1 LGHNA and CDR2 YNFKEQ. This CDR3 is CASSPYGGPTQGRTDTQYF. DNA for the CDR3: TGTGCCAGCAGCCCCTACGGGGGGCCAACCCAAGGTCGCACAGATACGCAGTATTTT.

The chain employs TRBV6-4 and TRBJ2-3; tentatively, D is TRBD1 (6 bases). This CDR3 comprises 14 residues. The V gene's germline CDR1 is MRHNA and CDR2 SNTAGT. Trimming took 4 bases from V and 5 from J, leaving 13 bases between them. This CDR3 reads CASSVGGDRDTQYF. The CDR3, as DNA: TGTGCCAGCAGTGTAGGGGGAGATAGAGATACGCAGTATTTT.

The chain has TRBV15 and TRBJ1-1; D gene ambiguous. The CDR3 extends over 16 amino acids. From germline, CDR1 is LNHNV and CDR2 YYDKDF (reference sequence). V lost 5 bases, J lost 0 bases, and 16 bases lay in between. CDR3 amino acids: CATSLDPLGVNTEAFF. CDR3 in DNA: TGTGCCACCAGCTTGGATCCGCTTGGAGTGAACACTGAAGCTTTCTTT.

The rearrangement uses TRBV4-1 and TRBJ2-1; TRBD2 agrees at 7 bases. V lost 1 base to trimming and J lost 5 bases; unmatched junction nucleotides: 11. Germline CDR1 and CDR2: MGHRA and YSYEKL. CDR3 size: 17 residues. CDR3 DNA: TGCGCCAGCAGCCAAGGACTAGCTCGAGGGGTCGACAATGAGCAGTTCTTC. It is translated as CASSQGLARGVDNEQFF.

The V and J genes are TRBV9 and TRBJ1-1; 8 bases are shared with TRBD1. The germline gives CDR1 SGDLS, CDR2 YYNGEE. There are 14 residues in the CDR3. The trim removed 3 bases at V and 7 bases at J, leaving 8 bases unmatched. The CDR3 sequence is CASSAGQEIGEAFF. The DNA for the CDR3 is TGTGCCAGCAGCGCGGGACAGGAAATTGGTGAAGCTTTCTTT.

This chain links TRBV12-1 with TRBJ2-7; TRBD1 reflects the table's D call only, with no check against the DNA. TRBV12-1 is labeled a pseudogene. There are 14 residues in the CDR3. The CDR3 DNA is TGTGCCAGCAGCTCGGGACAGGCCTCCTACGAGCAGTACTTC. Its translation: CASSSGQASYEQYF.

This chain connects TRBV7-3 to TRBJ1-2, with D possibly TRBD1 on 5 matching bases. The V end lost 2 bases, the J end lost 6 bases, and 10 bases lay between the germline ends. The CDR3 covers 13 residues. Germline loops: CDR1 SGHTA, CDR2 FQGTGA. In DNA form, the CDR3 reads TGTGCCAGCAGCTTAGTTCAGGGTGATGGCTACACCTTC. It encodes CASSLVQGDGYTF.

This chain links TRBV28 with TRBJ2-3, with 8 bases identical to TRBD2. J was trimmed by 2 bases and V by 1 base; bases with no gene match: 2. This CDR3 is 15 amino acids long. The V gene's germline CDR1 is MDHEN and CDR2 SYDVKM. The CDR3: CASSLLAGFTDTQYF. CDR3 nucleotides: TGTGCCAGCAGTTTATTAGCGGGATTCACAGATACGCAGTATTTT.

V is TRBV14 and J is TRBJ2-2; 10 bases map to TRBD2. With 4 bases clipped from V and 6 bases from J, the junction kept 5 bases outside the gene matches. Germline V gene data show CDR1 as SGHDN and CDR2 as FVKESK. This CDR3 contains 15 residues. CDR3 coding DNA: TGTGCCAGCAGCCGCGTCCTAGCGGGAGCCGGGGAGCTGTTTTTT. Protein sequence: CASSRVLAGAGELFF.

This rearrangement joins TRBV24-1 to TRBJ1-4; 10 nucleotides line up with TRBD1. V was clipped by 4 bases and J by 6 bases; unmatched bases: 4. CDR1 and CDR2 (germline): KGHDR, SFDVKD. There are 15 residues in the CDR3. The DNA of the CDR3 is TGTGCCACCAGTGACCCCGGGACAGGGGATGAAAAACTGTTTTTT. The encoded protein is CATSDPGTGDEKLFF.

This chain uses TRBV19 with TRBJ2-7; D may be TRBD2 (5 bases). This CDR3 is 13 amino acids long. V lost 0 bases and J lost 3, with 6 bases in between. Germline V lookup: CDR1 LNHDA, CDR2 SQIVND (reference sequence). The CDR3, as DNA: TGTGCCAGTAGTATAGACGGGGACTACGAGCAGTACTTC. Translating it yields CASSIDGDYEQYF.

V is TRBV5-6 and J is TRBJ2-1, with 9 bases lining up with TRBD2. CDR1 is SGHDT, CDR2 YYEEEE, per germline. This CDR3 has 16 residues. The V segment lost 0 bases and the J segment 10 bases; nucleotides outside the gene matches: 11. The CDR3 here is CASSLGASGNLLEQFF. DNA of the CDR3: TGTGCCAGCAGCTTGGGGGCTAGCGGGAATCTGTTGGAGCAGTTCTTC.

The chain recombines TRBV3-1 (or the pseudogene TRBV3-2) with TRBJ1-5; TRBD1 matches at 7 bases. The CDR3 contains 14 residues. Germline CDR1 is LGHDT and CDR2 is YNNKEL (reference sequence). V trimming: 4 bases; J trimming: 7 bases; junction bases outside the gene matches: 7. The CDR3 coding sequence is TGTGCCAGCAGCCTAGGGGGCAGGGAACAGCCCCAGCATTTT. Translation: CASSLGGREQPQHF.

The V gene is TRBV6-2 or TRBV6-3, the J gene TRBJ2-5, with 8 bases lining up with TRBD2. J lost 4 bases, V lost 6 bases, and 13 bases had no gene match. CDR1 is MNHEY, CDR2 SVGEGT, per germline. The CDR3 consists of 16 residues. The chain's CDR3 is CASSRPPSGWGETQYF. Written as DNA, the CDR3 is TGTGCCAGCAGCCGACCCCCTAGCGGGTGGGGAGAGACCCAGTACTTC.

The rearrangement joins TRBV3-1 (or the pseudogene TRBV3-2) to TRBJ1-1; 8 nucleotides line up with TRBD1. The V segment lost 6 bases and the J segment 4 bases; nucleotides outside the gene matches: 1. The CDR3 runs 12 residues. Germline V gives CDR1 LGHDT, CDR2 YNNKEL (reference sequence). Here the CDR3 reads CASRTGGTEAFF. Written as DNA, the CDR3 is TGTGCCAGCAGAACAGGGGGCACTGAAGCTTTCTTT.

V is TRBV27 and J is TRBJ2-5; 8 bases are a match to TRBD1. The germline V gene encodes CDR1 MNHEY and CDR2 SMNVEV (reference sequence). The CDR3 totals 16 residues. The V segment lost 4 bases and the J segment 1 base; nucleotides outside the gene matches: 8. Here the CDR3 reads CASSSFPGGPQETQYF. The CDR3, as DNA: TGTGCCAGCAGTTCTTTCCCAGGGGGCCCCCAAGAGACCCAGTACTTC.

This clone is a singleton in its sample. This chain connects TRBV19 to TRBJ2-1; D perhaps matches TRBD1 (5 bases). From germline, CDR1 is LNHDA and CDR2 SQIVND (reference sequence). CDR3 size: 12 residues. V gave up 3 bases and J gave up 6 bases, with 6 bases separating them. CDR3 nucleotide sequence: TGTGCCAGTAGTATTACAGGCAATGAGCAGTTCTTC. Its protein is CASSITGNEQFF.

The rearrangement uses TRBV28 and TRBJ1-1, with TRBD1 as a possible D gene (5 bases). Trimming cost V 6 bases and J 1 base, with 12 bases left between them. The CDR3 length is 14 residues. Germline assignment: CDR1 MDHEN and CDR2 SYDVKM. The chain's CDR3 is CASRYAGQNTEAFF. The CDR3 bases are TGTGCCAGCAGGTACGCAGGACAGAACACTGAAGCTTTCTTT.

The gene calls are TRBV5-1 and TRBJ1-3, with a weak D call TRBD1 (6 bases). In germline, CDR1 is SGHRS, CDR2 YFSETQ. The CDR3 is 16 residues long. Deletions cut 1 base from V and 0 bases from J, with 11 bases between. CDR3 residues: CASSLTTGISGNTIYF. The CDR3 nucleotides read TGCGCCAGCAGCTTGACCACAGGGATCTCTGGAAACACCATATATTTT.

This sequence joins TRBV12-3 or TRBV12-4 and TRBJ1-2; a possible D gene is TRBD1 (5 bases). V lost 5 bases and J 8 bases, leaving 15 bases between the germline ends. The CDR3 is 13 residues long. The CDR3 nucleotides read TGTGCCAGCAGTATCGGGACTTTCGGCGGCTACACCTTC. It is translated as CASSIGTFGGYTF.

This rearrangement joins TRBV28 to TRBJ2-3, with TRBD1 matching over 9 bases. This CDR3 region has 13 residues. CDR1 and CDR2 from the germline V gene are MDHEN and SYDVKM. V dropped 3 bases and J dropped 6; count of bases not matched to a gene: 1. CDR3: CASSLTGGDTQYF. CDR3 in DNA: TGTGCCAGCAGTTTGACAGGGGGGGATACGCAGTATTTT.

This clone was picked up a small number of times. The gene calls are TRBV3-1 (or the pseudogene TRBV3-2) and TRBJ2-5; the D gene is possibly TRBD1 (5 bases). Deletions cut 2 bases from V and 5 bases from J, with 9 bases between. Per germline, CDR1 LGHDT and CDR2 YNNKEL (reference sequence). This CDR3 has 13 amino acids. CDR3 DNA: TGTGCCAGCAGCCAACAGGGCTCCGAGACCCAGTACTTC. Encoded protein: CASSQQGSETQYF.

The J gene is TRBJ2-7, the V gene TRBV28, with D possibly matching TRBD1 (6 bases). This CDR3 comprises 14 residues. Germline lookup yields CDR1 MDHEN and CDR2 SYDVKM. Trimming shortened V by 3 bases and J by 2 bases, and 11 bases separated the two germline ends. The CDR3 here is CASSFRGQTYEQYF. The CDR3 DNA is TGTGCCAGCAGTTTCAGGGGTCAAACCTACGAGCAGTACTTC.

The V gene is TRBV7-9, the J gene TRBJ2-1; 10 bases are a match to TRBD2. This CDR3 is 17 amino acids long. The germline CDR1 and CDR2 sequences are SEHNR and FQNEAQ (reference sequence). The V gene end was trimmed by 5 bases and the J gene end by 0 bases; junction bases not matched to a gene: 7. Here the CDR3 reads CASSIPTSGYSYNEQFF. Written as DNA, the CDR3 is TGTGCCAGCAGCATTCCGACTAGCGGGTACTCCTACAATGAGCAGTTCTTC.

The DNA for the CDR3 is TGTGCCAGCAGTTACTCGGCAGGGACTGGAAACACCATATATTTT. As protein: CASSYSAGTGNTIYF. The chain is built from TRBV6-5 and TRBJ1-3; tentative D call: TRBD1 (5 bases). CDR1 is MNHEY, CDR2 SVGAGI, per germline. The CDR3 extends over 15 amino acids. The V gene lost 0 bases and the J gene lost 2 bases, with 8 bases spanning the gap.

The V and J genes are TRBV10-2 and TRBJ2-3, with D perhaps matching TRBD1 (6 bases). Germline V gene lookup returns CDR1 WSHSY and CDR2 SAAADI. The germline V and J ends were trimmed by 9 bases and 6 bases, with 13 bases remaining between them. There are 12 residues in the CDR3. The CDR3 coding sequence is TGCGCCAGTACACAGGGAGTCGATACGCAGTATTTT. It codes for CASTQGVDTQYF.

The V gene is TRBV4-3, the J gene TRBJ2-7, with 9 bases fitting TRBD1. This CDR3 is built from 15 residues. Germline V lookup: CDR1 LGHNA, CDR2 YSLEER. V shed 3 bases, J shed 4 bases, and the junction held 7 bases outside the gene matches. The CDR3 protein is CASSHLRQGGYEQYF. CDR3 DNA sequence: TGCGCCAGCAGCCATTTGAGACAGGGGGGGTACGAGCAGTACTTC.

The V call is TRBV14, the J call TRBJ2-3; D perhaps matches TRBD2 (5 bases). V was clipped by 2 bases and J by 8 bases, with 11 bases between them. The CDR3 is made up of 13 amino acids. The V gene's germline CDR1 is SGHDN and CDR2 FVKESK. The CDR3 reads CASSQQAAGTQYF. The DNA of the CDR3 is TGTGCCAGCAGCCAACAGGCGGCGGGTACGCAGTATTTT.

The CDR3 sequence is CASSQIDWDNEQFF. CDR3 in DNA: TGTGCCAGCAGCCAAATCGACTGGGACAATGAGCAGTTCTTC. The chain carries TRBV14 and TRBJ2-1; the D is unclear. Germline V lookup: CDR1 SGHDN, CDR2 FVKESK. Trimming removed 2 bases at V and 5 bases at J, with 10 bases between. CDR3 length: 14 amino acids.